The TCR beta chain described here comes from a study of blood T cells in healthy people across ages. Next came a second PCR, run for roughly 6 to 11 cycles, which used a sample-barcoded 5' primer along with a J-beta primer mix. There were at least 2.5 million CDR3-containing paired-end reads obtained from each sample. MiXCR, applied by TCRdb to the 5' RACE reads, yields one record per CDR3 protein. The data show hundreds of thousands of distinct CDR3 sequences, roughly 25% seen once. The length of the CDR3 is 13 residues. CDR1 is SGHTA, CDR2 FQGTGA, per germline. V trimming: 6 bases; J trimming: 7 bases; junction bases outside the gene matches: 4. This same sample was also part of a study on T cells of mothers and their children. Per that paper: Sample barcodes and 2-4 random nucleotides came from the second PCR's M1S primer.

The rearrangement uses TRBV7-3 and TRBJ2-2; 8 positions agree with TRBD1. The material sequenced was blood. This sequence was found in a boy between 10 and 17 years old in good health. The CDR3 DNA follows: TGTGCCAGCAGGCGACAGGGGAACGGGGAGCTGTTTTTT. As protein: CASRRQGNGELFF.